These 2 T cell receptor beta chains were all obtained from the same sample, sequenced in a study of control samples from healthy donors and cancer patients. Measured with immunoSEQ multiplex PCR; TCRdb has only the in-frame clones, and not every one. The data contain about 160,000 clones, around 95% of them seen just once; the ten biggest clones take up 8.5%. Sample: blood. These receptor sequences come from a woman aged 40 to 50 in good health.

J is TRBJ1-2 and V is TRBV10-3; a possible D gene is TRBD1 (6 bases). This CDR3 has 13 amino acids. Deletions cut 7 bases from V and 3 bases from J, with 12 bases between. CDR1 is ENHRY and CDR2 is SYGVKD in the germline V gene. Written as DNA, the CDR3 is TGTGCCATCAATGCAGGGGACGACTATGGCTACACCTTC. Translation: CAINAGDDYGYTF.

A word on this clone: The sample holds other DNA sequences that translate to the same CDR3. The rearrangement uses TRBV6-5 and TRBJ1-1; 7 positions match TRBD1. This CDR3 spans 15 amino acids. J lost 2 bases, V lost 0 bases, and 3 bases had no gene match. Germline CDR1 is MNHEY and CDR2 is SVGAGI. The CDR3 DNA sequence: TGTGCCAGCAGTTACTCCGGGACAGTAAACACTGAAGCTTTCTTT. It encodes CASSYSGTVNTEAFF.